A selection of T cell receptor beta chains follows, all from one sample in a study of control samples from healthy donors and cancer patients. Sequencing was performed with immunoSEQ multiplex PCR; in TCRdb, only in-frame clones are kept and a portion is missing. The sample carries roughly 45,000 clones, 80% to 90% recorded once. The sample was PBMCs. The source is a woman aged 45-65 years with lung cancer. The CDR3 runs from the conserved cysteine through the conserved F or W. Fields, in order: clone size, D gene, J gene, V gene, CDR3 DNA, CDR3 protein. D genes are given only for firm matches. Where a row states a size, it is once, few, many or the class of an expanded clone; other rows omit it.

clone_size: .; d_call: TRBD1; j_call: TRBJ1-2; v_call: TRBV9; cdr3_nt: TGTGCCAGCAGCGTCGGGACAGATACTAACTATGGCTACACCTTC; cdr3_aa: CASSVGTDTNYGYTF
clone_size: .; d_call: TRBD2; j_call: TRBJ2-1; v_call: TRBV28; cdr3_nt: TGTGCCAGCAGTTTGGGACTAGCGGGGTTCGACAATGAGCAGTTCTTC; cdr3_aa: CASSLGLAGFDNEQFF
clone_size: .; d_call: .; j_call: TRBJ1-1; v_call: TRBV28; cdr3_nt: TGTGCCAGCAGACCGCAGCGGAACACTGAAGCTTTCTTT; cdr3_aa: CASRPQRNTEAFF
clone_size: .; d_call: TRBD1; j_call: TRBJ2-5; v_call: TRBV4-3; cdr3_nt: TGCGCCAGCAGCCAAGAACAGGGGTACGGGGAGACCCAGTACTTC; cdr3_aa: CASSQEQGYGETQYF
clone_size: .; d_call: .; j_call: TRBJ1-1; v_call: TRBV20-1; cdr3_nt: TGCAGTGCTAGTGGCCCCTCACGGGTGAACACTGAAGCTTTCTTT; cdr3_aa: CSASGPSRVNTEAFF
clone_size: .; d_call: TRBD2; j_call: TRBJ2-1; v_call: TRBV28; cdr3_nt: TGTGCCAGCAGCCCCCGCGGTAGCGGGGGGGCCCGGGAGCAGTTCTTC; cdr3_aa: CASSPRGSGGAREQFF
clone_size: .; d_call: .; j_call: TRBJ1-2; v_call: TRBV21-1; cdr3_nt: TGTGCCAGCCTATTGCTCCCTACAAAGGGGGGGCCACATACCATTTCTAACTATGGCTACACCTTC; cdr3_aa: CASLLLPTKGGPHTISNYGYTF
clone_size: once; d_call: .; j_call: TRBJ2-7; v_call: TRBV5-6; cdr3_nt: TGTGCCAGCAGCCTAATAACAGGTGTCAATTTCGCCGAGCAGTACTTC; cdr3_aa: CASSLITGVNFAEQYF
clone_size: once; d_call: .; j_call: TRBJ2-5; v_call: TRBV14; cdr3_nt: TGTGCCAGCAGCCAAGATGGTAGGGGTCAAGAGACCCAGTACTTC; cdr3_aa: CASSQDGRGQETQYF
clone_size: .; d_call: TRBD1; j_call: TRBJ2-3; v_call: TRBV15; cdr3_nt: TGTGCCACCAAAATAGACCGTGGACAGGGGGTGGCAGATACGCAGTATTTT; cdr3_aa: CATKIDRGQGVADTQYF
clone_size: .; d_call: TRBD1; j_call: TRBJ1-1; v_call: TRBV27; cdr3_nt: TGTGCCAGCAGTACCCAGGGGGCGAACACTGAAGCTTTCTTT; cdr3_aa: CASSTQGANTEAFF
clone_size: few; d_call: .; j_call: TRBJ1-5; v_call: TRBV19; cdr3_nt: TGTGCCAGTAGTATAGTAGGGCTTCAGCCCCAGCATTTT; cdr3_aa: CASSIVGLQPQHF
clone_size: once; d_call: .; j_call: TRBJ1-2; v_call: TRBV7-9; cdr3_nt: TGTGCCAGCAGCTTGGAGACGTCTCTTAACTATGGCTACACCTTC; cdr3_aa: CASSLETSLNYGYTF
clone_size: .; d_call: TRBD2; j_call: TRBJ2-2; v_call: TRBV6-7; cdr3_nt: TGTGCCAGCAGTTCGGATAGCGGGCCGTTCGCGAACACCGGGGAGCTGTTTTTT; cdr3_aa: CASSSDSGPFANTGELFF
clone_size: .; d_call: .; j_call: TRBJ1-1; v_call: TRBV20-1; cdr3_nt: TGCAGTGCCGTCATCACTACTGAAGCTTTCTTT; cdr3_aa: CSAVITTEAFF
clone_size: .; d_call: .; j_call: TRBJ2-2; v_call: TRBV5-1; cdr3_nt: TGCGCCAGCAGCTTCACCTCAGGGTCCGGGGAGCTGTTTTTT; cdr3_aa: CASSFTSGSGELFF
clone_size: .; d_call: .; j_call: TRBJ1-6; v_call: TRBV11-2; cdr3_nt: TGTGCCAGCAGCCCCCGTTCGGTCCGCAAGTTCTCTATTTCACCCCTCCACTTT; cdr3_aa: CASSPRSVRKFSISPLHF
clone_size: .; d_call: .; j_call: TRBJ1-2; v_call: TRBV19; cdr3_nt: TGTGCCAGTAGTTTCAGGGCGGACTATGGCTACACCTTC; cdr3_aa: CASSFRADYGYTF
clone_size: .; d_call: TRBD2; j_call: TRBJ2-7; v_call: TRBV4-3; cdr3_nt: TGCGCCAGCAGCCAAGGGGGCGGGGGGACCTACGAGCAGTACTTC; cdr3_aa: CASSQGGGGTYEQYF
clone_size: once; d_call: .; j_call: TRBJ2-7; v_call: TRBV6-6; cdr3_nt: TGTGCCAGCAAGGTCGGGCTAGCGCTCACCTACGAGCAGTACTTC; cdr3_aa: CASKVGLALTYEQYF
clone_size: .; d_call: .; j_call: TRBJ1-4; v_call: TRBV7-9; cdr3_nt: TGTGCCAGCAGCTTAGGAAGGGCGTTTGGGGAAAAACTGTTTTTT; cdr3_aa: CASSLGRAFGEKLFF
clone_size: medium-sized; d_call: TRBD1; j_call: TRBJ1-2; v_call: TRBV27; cdr3_nt: TGTGCCAGCAGTTTATATCGGACAGGGGCCTATGGCTACACCTTC; cdr3_aa: CASSLYRTGAYGYTF
clone_size: .; d_call: TRBD1; j_call: TRBJ1-2; v_call: TRBV7-2; cdr3_nt: TGTGCCAGCAGCTTTAGGGACAGGGCTTATGGCTACACCTTC; cdr3_aa: CASSFRDRAYGYTF
clone_size: .; d_call: .; j_call: TRBJ1-5; v_call: TRBV24-1; cdr3_nt: TGTGCCACCAGTGATTACGGGAAGCCCCAGCATTTT; cdr3_aa: CATSDYGKPQHF
clone_size: .; d_call: .; j_call: TRBJ2-7; v_call: TRBV2; cdr3_nt: TGTGCCAGCAGAGCCGGGTCCCCCTACGAGCAGTACTTC; cdr3_aa: CASRAGSPYEQYF
clone_size: once; d_call: .; j_call: TRBJ2-7; v_call: TRBV5-1; cdr3_nt: TGCGCCAGCAGCTTGGCCGTCAGAACCTACGAGCAGTACTTC; cdr3_aa: CASSLAVRTYEQYF